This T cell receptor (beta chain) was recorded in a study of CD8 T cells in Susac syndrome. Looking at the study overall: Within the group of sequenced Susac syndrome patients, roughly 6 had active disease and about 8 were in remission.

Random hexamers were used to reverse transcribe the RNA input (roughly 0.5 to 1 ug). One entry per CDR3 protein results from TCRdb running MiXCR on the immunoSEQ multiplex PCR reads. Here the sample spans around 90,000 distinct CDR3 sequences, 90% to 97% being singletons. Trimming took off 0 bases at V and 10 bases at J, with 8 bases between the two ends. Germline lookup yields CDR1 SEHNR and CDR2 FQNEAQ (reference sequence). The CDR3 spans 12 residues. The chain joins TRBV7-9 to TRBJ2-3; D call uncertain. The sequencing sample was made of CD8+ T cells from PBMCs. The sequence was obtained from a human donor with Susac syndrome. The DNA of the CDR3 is TGTGCCAGCAGCTTAGCGCTGCCACCGCAGTATTTT. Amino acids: CASSLALPPQYF. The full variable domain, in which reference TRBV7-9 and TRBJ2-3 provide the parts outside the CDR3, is DTGVSQNPRHKITKRGQNVTFRCDPISEHNRLYWYRQTLGQGPEFLTYFQNEAQLEKSRLLSDRFSAERPKGSFSTLEIQRTEQGDSAMYLCASSLALPPQYFGPGTRLTVL.